A single sample gave rise to the 16 T cell receptor beta chains below, sequenced in a study of blood T cell repertoires in COVID-19. Here immunoSEQ multiplex PCR was the method, and the copy in TCRdb shows in-frame clones only, minus some. Of some 150,000 clones in the sample, approximately 85% are singletons; the top ten hold roughly 8%. Sequences were obtained from peripheral blood. The receptors here all came from a woman aged 55-75 years with COVID-19, enrolled during active disease.

The chain recombines TRBV27 with TRBJ2-5; 9 bases line up with TRBD2. Germline V CDR1 and CDR2: MNHEY, SMNVEV (reference sequence). This CDR3 region has 16 residues. Unmatched junction bases numbered 12, after V lost 5 bases and J lost 5 bases. CDR3 DNA: TGTGCCAGCAGTCCGTGGGGCGGGGGGGCTTCGGAGACCCAGTACTTC. This gives the protein CASSPWGGGASETQYF.

The rearrangement uses TRBV21-1 and TRBJ2-6; the table's D gene call, TRBD2, was not cross checked with the DNA. TRBV21-1 is labeled a pseudogene. This CDR3 has 16 amino acids. The CDR3 loop is CASSLERGSGANVLTF. Written as DNA, the CDR3 is TGTGCCAGCAGCCTAGAACGGGGTTCTGGGGCCAACGTCCTGACTTTC.

The CDR3 sequence: CASSGVSNYGYTF. The CDR3 region has the DNA TGTGCCAGCAGCGGAGTGTCTAACTATGGCTACACCTTC. The genes are TRBV9 and TRBJ1-2; no clear D gene. Germline V gene data show CDR1 as SGDLS and CDR2 as YYNGEE. The germline V and J ends were trimmed by 3 bases and 0 bases, with 6 bases remaining between them. CDR3 size: 13 residues.

CDR3 loop: CASSYADEAFF. DNA of the CDR3: TGTGCCAGCAGTTACGCAGATGAAGCTTTCTTT. This rearrangement joins TRBV6-5 to TRBJ1-1; no firm D call. CDR3 size: 11 residues. The V gene's germline CDR1 is MNHEY and CDR2 SVGAGI. Deletions cut 2 bases from V and 7 bases from J, with 5 bases between.

V usage is TRBV28 and J usage is TRBJ2-3, with 11 bases that match TRBD2. Germline V gene sequence: CDR1 MDHEN, CDR2 SYDVKM. The CDR3 consists of 15 residues. V shed 3 bases and J 5 bases; nucleotides not matched to a gene: 4. The CDR3 DNA reads TGTGCCAGCAGTTTTCTAGCGGGGGGTCAAGATACGCAGTATTTT. Translating it yields CASSFLAGGQDTQYF.

The CDR3 region is CAISERQGYTEAFF. For the CDR3, the DNA is TGTGCCATCAGTGAGCGACAGGGGTACACTGAAGCTTTCTTT. The chain couples TRBV10-3 to TRBJ1-1, with 8 bases that match TRBD1. V was clipped by 2 bases and J by 3 bases; unmatched bases: 2. CDR3 size: 14 residues. Germline CDR1 and CDR2: ENHRY and SYGVKD.

The gene calls are TRBV3-1 (or the pseudogene TRBV3-2) and TRBJ2-2, with D uncertain. Trimming took 3 bases from V and 4 from J, leaving 6 bases between them. Germline V gives CDR1 LGHDT, CDR2 YNNKEL (reference sequence). This CDR3 contains 13 residues. This chain's CDR3 is CASSHVVTGELFF. In DNA form, the CDR3 reads TGTGCCAGCAGCCATGTAGTCACCGGGGAGCTGTTTTTT.

The genes are TRBV5-1 and TRBJ2-2, with D tentatively TRBD2 (6 bases). V was cut by 0 bases and J by 6 bases, with 12 bases left in between. Per the germline V gene, CDR1 is SGHRS and CDR2 is YFSETQ. The CDR3 is 15 residues long. CDR3 DNA: TGCGCCAGCAGCTTGGCCGTATCGGGAGCCGGGGAGCTGTTTTTT. Protein: CASSLAVSGAGELFF.

A single count supports this clone. The CDR3 bases are TGTGCCAGCAGTGCGGACAGGGTAGGCGAGCAGTACTTC. Its protein is CASSADRVGEQYF. The V call is TRBV12-3 or TRBV12-4, the J call TRBJ2-7; 8 bases agree with TRBD1. This CDR3 region has 13 residues. The V gene end was trimmed by 5 bases and the J gene end by 6 bases; junction bases not matched to a gene: 6.

Here the CDR3 reads CASSALQGAVSGNTIYF. As DNA, the CDR3 is TGTGCCAGCAGTGCTTTACAGGGGGCAGTCTCTGGAAACACCATATATTTT. J is TRBJ1-3 and V is TRBV27; 9 bases agree with TRBD1. The CDR3 is 17 amino acids. Germline V lookup: CDR1 MNHEY, CDR2 SMNVEV (reference sequence). The J segment lost 0 bases and the V segment lost 5 bases, leaving 8 bases of the junction unmatched.

The genes are TRBV28 and TRBJ2-1; no reliable D call. The V gene lost 10 bases and the J gene lost 0 bases, with 16 bases spanning the gap. The CDR3 covers 15 residues. Germline loops: CDR1 MDHEN, CDR2 SYDVKM. The chain's CDR3 is CATHAAWSSYNEQFF. DNA for the CDR3: TGTGCCACCCACGCGGCTTGGAGCTCCTACAATGAGCAGTTCTTC.

This chain links TRBV7-9 with TRBJ2-2; D is possibly TRBD2 (6 bases). There are 17 residues in the CDR3. Germline V gene data show CDR1 as SEHNR and CDR2 as FQNEAQ (reference sequence). The V gene lost 5 bases and the J gene lost 5 bases, with 21 bases spanning the gap. Here the CDR3 reads CASSPHRDSLHTGELFF. As DNA, the CDR3 is TGTGCCAGCAGCCCACACCGGGACTCCCTTCATACCGGGGAGCTGTTTTTT.

The V gene is TRBV28, the J gene TRBJ1-2; D call uncertain. There are 11 residues in the CDR3. Germline V lookup: CDR1 MDHEN, CDR2 SYDVKM. With 4 bases removed from V and 6 bases from J, the gap between germline ends came to 6 bases. CDR3 nucleotide sequence: TGTGCCAGCAGTTACCAGGATGGCTACACCTTC. The encoded protein is CASSYQDGYTF.

This chain joins TRBV3-1 (or the pseudogene TRBV3-2) and TRBJ1-2; 10 bases align to TRBD1. The germline gives CDR1 LGHDT, CDR2 YNNKEL (reference sequence). V lost 0 bases and J lost 0; bases outside the gene matches: 16. The CDR3 has 21 amino acids. This chain's CDR3 is CASSQDSLRDRGFLANYGYTF. The CDR3 region has the DNA TGTGCCAGCAGCCAAGATTCCCTCAGGGACAGGGGATTCCTAGCTAACTATGGCTACACCTTC.

The rearrangement links TRBV6-1 to TRBJ1-2; D is uncertain. Per the germline V gene, CDR1 is MNHNS and CDR2 is SASEGT. The CDR3 has 15 residues. Trimming stripped 2 bases from V and 0 bases from J, with 10 bases between. CDR3 residues: CASSELDGANYGYTF. Written as DNA, the CDR3 is TGTGCCAGCAGTGAATTAGACGGAGCTAACTATGGCTACACCTTC.

The rearrangement uses TRBV5-6 and TRBJ2-2, with TRBD1 matching over 9 bases. Germline V gene lookup returns CDR1 SGHDT and CDR2 YYEEEE. This CDR3 contains 15 residues. The V gene end was trimmed by 4 bases and the J gene end by 7 bases; junction bases not matched to a gene: 8. CDR3 nucleotide sequence: TGTGCCAGCAGCCCTAGGACAGGGGCGGGCGGGGAGCTGTTTTTT. It encodes CASSPRTGAGGELFF.